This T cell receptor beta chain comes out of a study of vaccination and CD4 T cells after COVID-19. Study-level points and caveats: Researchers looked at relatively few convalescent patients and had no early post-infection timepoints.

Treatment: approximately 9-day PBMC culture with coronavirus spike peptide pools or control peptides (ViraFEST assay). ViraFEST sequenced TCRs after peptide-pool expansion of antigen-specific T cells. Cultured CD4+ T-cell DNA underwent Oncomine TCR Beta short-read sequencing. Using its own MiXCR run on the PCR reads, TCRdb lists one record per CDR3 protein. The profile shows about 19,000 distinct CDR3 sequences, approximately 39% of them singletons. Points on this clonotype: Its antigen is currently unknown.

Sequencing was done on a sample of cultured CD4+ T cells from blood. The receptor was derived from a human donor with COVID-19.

For the CDR3, the DNA is TGCGCCAGCAGGGATGGACGGGGGGGAAACACCGGGGAGCTGTTTTTT. It specifies CASRDGRGGNTGELFF. The rearrangement links TRBV5-1 to TRBJ2-2, with TRBD2 matching 8 bases. Germline V CDR1 and CDR2: SGHRS, YFSETQ. V dropped 5 bases and J dropped 2; count of bases not matched to a gene: 8. CDR3 length: 16 amino acids. Together with reference TRBV5-1 and TRBJ2-2, the CDR3 gives the full variable domain: KAGVTQTPRYLIKTRGQQVTLSCSPISGHRSVSWYQQTPGQGLQFLFEYFSETQRNKGNFPGRFSGRQFSNSRSEMNVSTLELGDSALYLCASRDGRGGNTGELFFGEGSRLTVL.